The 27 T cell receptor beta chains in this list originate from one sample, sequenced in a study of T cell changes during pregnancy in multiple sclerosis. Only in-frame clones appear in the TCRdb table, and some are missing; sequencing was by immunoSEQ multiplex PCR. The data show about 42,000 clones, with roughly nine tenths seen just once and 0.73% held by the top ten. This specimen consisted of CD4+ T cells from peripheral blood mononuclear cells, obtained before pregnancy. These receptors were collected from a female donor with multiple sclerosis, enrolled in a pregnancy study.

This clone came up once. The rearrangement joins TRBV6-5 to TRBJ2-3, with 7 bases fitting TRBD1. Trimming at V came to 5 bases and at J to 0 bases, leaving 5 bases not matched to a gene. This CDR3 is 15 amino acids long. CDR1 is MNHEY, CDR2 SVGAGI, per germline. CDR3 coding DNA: TGTGCCAGCAGTATCACAGGGGCTAGCACAGATACGCAGTATTTT. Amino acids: CASSITGASTDTQYF.

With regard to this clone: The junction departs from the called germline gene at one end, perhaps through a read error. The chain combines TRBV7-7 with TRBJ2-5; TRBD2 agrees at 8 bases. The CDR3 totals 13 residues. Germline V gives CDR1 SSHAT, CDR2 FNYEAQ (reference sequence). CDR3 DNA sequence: TGTGCTAGCAGCTACAGCGGGGGTGAGACCCAGTACTTC. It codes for CASSYSGGETQYF.

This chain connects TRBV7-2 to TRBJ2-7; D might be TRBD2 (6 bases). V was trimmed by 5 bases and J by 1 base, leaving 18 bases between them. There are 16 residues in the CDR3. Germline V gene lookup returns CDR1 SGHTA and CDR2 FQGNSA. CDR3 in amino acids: CASSPSGTLFSYEQYF. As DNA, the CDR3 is TGTGCCAGCAGCCCATCCGGGACTCTCTTTTCCTACGAGCAGTACTTC.

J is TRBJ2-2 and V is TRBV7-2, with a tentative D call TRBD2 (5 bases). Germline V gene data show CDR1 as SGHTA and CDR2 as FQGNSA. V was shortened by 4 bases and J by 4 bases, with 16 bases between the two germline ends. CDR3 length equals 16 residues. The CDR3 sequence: CASSSGYRGVTGELFF. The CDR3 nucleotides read TGTGCCAGCAGCTCGGGATACCGGGGAGTCACCGGGGAGCTGTTTTTT.

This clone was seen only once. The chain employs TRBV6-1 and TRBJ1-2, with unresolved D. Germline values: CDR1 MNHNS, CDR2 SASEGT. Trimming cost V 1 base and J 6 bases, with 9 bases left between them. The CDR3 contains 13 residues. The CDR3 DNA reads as TGTGCCAGCAGTGAAGGACGGCTAGATGGCTACACCTTC. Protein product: CASSEGRLDGYTF.

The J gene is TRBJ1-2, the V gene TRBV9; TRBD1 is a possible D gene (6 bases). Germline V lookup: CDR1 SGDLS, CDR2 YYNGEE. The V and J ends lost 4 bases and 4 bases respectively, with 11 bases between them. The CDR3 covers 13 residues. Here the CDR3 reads CASSSRGGYGYTF. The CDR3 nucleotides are TGTGCCAGCAGCTCCAGAGGGGGCTATGGCTACACCTTC.

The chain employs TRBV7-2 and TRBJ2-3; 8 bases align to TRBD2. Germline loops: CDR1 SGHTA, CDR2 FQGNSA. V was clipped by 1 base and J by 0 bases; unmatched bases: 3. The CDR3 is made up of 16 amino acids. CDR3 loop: CASSLVAGGSTDTQYF. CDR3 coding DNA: TGTGCCAGCAGCTTAGTCGCGGGGGGCAGCACAGATACGCAGTATTTT.

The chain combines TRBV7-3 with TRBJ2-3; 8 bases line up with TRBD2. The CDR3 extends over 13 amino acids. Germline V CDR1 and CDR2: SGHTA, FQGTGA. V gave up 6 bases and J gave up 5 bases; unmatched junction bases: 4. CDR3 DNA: TGTGCCAGCAGGGCGACTAGCGTAGATACGCAGTATTTT. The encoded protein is CASRATSVDTQYF.

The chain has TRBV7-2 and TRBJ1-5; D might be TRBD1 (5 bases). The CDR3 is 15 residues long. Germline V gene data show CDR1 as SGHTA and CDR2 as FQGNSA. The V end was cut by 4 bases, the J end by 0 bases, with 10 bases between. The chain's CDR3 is CASSSGRNSNQPQHF. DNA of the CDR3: TGTGCCAGCAGCTCAGGGCGTAATAGCAATCAGCCCCAGCATTTT. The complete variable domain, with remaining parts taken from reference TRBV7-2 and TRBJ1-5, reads GAGVSQSPSNKVTEKGKDVELRCDPISGHTALYWYRQSLGQGLEFLIYFQGNSAPDKSGLPSDRFSAERTGGSVSTLTIQRTQQEDSAVYLCASSSGRNSNQPQHFGDGTRLSIL.

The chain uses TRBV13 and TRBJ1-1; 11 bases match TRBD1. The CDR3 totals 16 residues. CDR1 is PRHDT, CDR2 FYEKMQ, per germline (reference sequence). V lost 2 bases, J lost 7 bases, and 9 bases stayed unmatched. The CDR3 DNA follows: TGTGCCAGCAGCTTATTTGACGGGACAGGGGGGGGTGAAGCTTTCTTT. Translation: CASSLFDGTGGGEAFF.

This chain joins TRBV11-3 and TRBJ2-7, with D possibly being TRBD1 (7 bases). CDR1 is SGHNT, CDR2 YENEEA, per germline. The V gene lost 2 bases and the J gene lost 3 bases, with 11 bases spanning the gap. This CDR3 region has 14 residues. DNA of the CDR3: TGTGCCAGCAGCTTACAGGGGGGAGACTACGAGCAGTACTTC. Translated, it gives CASSLQGGDYEQYF.

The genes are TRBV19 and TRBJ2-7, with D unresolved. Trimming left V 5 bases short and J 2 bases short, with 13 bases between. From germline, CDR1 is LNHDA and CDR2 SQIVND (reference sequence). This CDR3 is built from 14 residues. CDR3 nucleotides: TGTGCCAGTAGTTCCCCGCTATTCCCCTACGAGCAGTACTTC. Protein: CASSSPLFPYEQYF.

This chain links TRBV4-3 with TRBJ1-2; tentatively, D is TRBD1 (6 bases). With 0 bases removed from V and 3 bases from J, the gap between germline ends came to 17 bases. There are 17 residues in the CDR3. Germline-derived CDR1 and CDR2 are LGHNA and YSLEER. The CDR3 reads CASSQDRLAGAYYGYTF. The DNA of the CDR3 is TGCGCCAGCAGCCAAGACAGGTTGGCAGGGGCGTACTATGGCTACACCTTC.

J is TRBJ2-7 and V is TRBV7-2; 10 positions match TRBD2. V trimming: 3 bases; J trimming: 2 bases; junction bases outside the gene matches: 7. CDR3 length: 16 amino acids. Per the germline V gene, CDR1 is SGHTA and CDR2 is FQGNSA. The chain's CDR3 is CASSLLAGALPYEQYF. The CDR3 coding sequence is TGTGCCAGCAGCTTGCTAGCGGGGGCTCTCCCCTACGAGCAGTACTTC.

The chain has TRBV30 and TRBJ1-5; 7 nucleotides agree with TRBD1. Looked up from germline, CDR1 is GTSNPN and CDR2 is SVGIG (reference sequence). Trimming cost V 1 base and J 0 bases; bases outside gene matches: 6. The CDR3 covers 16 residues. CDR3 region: CAWSGSRGYSNQPQHF. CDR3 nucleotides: TGTGCCTGGAGTGGAAGCAGGGGGTATAGCAATCAGCCCCAGCATTTT.

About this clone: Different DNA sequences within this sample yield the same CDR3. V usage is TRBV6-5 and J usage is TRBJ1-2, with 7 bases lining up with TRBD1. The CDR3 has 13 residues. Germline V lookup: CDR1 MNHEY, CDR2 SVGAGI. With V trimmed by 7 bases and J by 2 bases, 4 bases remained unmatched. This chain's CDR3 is CASKRTGNYGYTF. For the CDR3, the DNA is TGTGCCAGCAAACGGACAGGAAACTATGGCTACACCTTC.

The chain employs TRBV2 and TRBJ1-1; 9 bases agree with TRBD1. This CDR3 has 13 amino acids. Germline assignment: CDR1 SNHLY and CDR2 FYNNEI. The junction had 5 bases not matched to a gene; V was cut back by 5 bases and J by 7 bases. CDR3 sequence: CASSWDRAIEAFF. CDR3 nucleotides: TGTGCCAGCAGTTGGGACAGGGCCATTGAAGCTTTCTTT.

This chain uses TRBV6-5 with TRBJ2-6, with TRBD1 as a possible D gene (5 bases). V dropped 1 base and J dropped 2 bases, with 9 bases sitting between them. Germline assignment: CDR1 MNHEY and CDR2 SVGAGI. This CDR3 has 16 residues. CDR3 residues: CASSYFQGAGANVLTF. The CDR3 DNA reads TGTGCCAGCAGTTACTTCCAGGGTGCTGGGGCCAACGTCCTGACTTTC.

For the CDR3, the DNA is TGTGCCAGCACTGATATCAGGGGCCATAGCGGGAGTACTCAAGAGACCCAGTACTTC. Translated: CASTDIRGHSGSTQETQYF. The chain carries TRBV2 and TRBJ2-5; the match to TRBD2 covers 9 bases. The CDR3 is 19 residues long. The germline V gene has CDR1 SNHLY and CDR2 FYNNEI. V was clipped by 7 bases and J by 2 bases; unmatched bases: 20.

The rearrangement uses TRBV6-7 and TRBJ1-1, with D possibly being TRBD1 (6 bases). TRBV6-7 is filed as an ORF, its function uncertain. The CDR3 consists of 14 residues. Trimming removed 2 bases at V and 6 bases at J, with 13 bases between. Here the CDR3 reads CASSYDTGIPEAFF. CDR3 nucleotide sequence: TGTGCCAGCAGTTACGATACAGGGATCCCTGAAGCTTTCTTT.

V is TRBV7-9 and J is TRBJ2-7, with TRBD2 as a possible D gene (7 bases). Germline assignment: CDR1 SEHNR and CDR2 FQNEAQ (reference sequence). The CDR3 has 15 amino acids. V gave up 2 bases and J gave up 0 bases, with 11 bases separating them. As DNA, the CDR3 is TGTGCCAGCAGCTTATGGGGGGGCAGCTCCTACGAGCAGTACTTC. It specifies CASSLWGGSSYEQYF.

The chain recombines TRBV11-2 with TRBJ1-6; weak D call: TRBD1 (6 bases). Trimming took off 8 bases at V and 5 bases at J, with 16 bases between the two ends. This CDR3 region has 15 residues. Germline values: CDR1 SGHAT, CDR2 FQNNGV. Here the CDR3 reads CASATPGTNNSPLHF. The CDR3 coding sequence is TGTGCCAGCGCTACCCCTGGGACAAATAATTCACCCCTCCACTTT.

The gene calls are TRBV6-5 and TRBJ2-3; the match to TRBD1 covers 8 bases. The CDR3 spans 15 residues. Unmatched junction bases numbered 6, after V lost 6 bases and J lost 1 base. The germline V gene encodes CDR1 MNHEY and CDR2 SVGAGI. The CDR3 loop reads CASRDPGQGTDTQYF. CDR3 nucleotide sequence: TGTGCCAGCAGGGACCCGGGACAGGGCACAGATACGCAGTATTTT.

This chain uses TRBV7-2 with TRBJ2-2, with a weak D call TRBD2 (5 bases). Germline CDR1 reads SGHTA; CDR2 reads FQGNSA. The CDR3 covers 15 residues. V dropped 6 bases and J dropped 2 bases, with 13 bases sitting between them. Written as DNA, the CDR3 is TGTGCCAGCAGGCTCGGGAATCTCAACACCGGGGAGCTGTTTTTT. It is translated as CASRLGNLNTGELFF.

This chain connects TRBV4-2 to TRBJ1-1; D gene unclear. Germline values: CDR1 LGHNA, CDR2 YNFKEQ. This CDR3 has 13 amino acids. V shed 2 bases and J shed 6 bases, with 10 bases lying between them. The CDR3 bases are TGTGCCAGCAGCCAAATGAGGGCTGCTGAAGCTTTCTTT. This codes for CASSQMRAAEAFF.

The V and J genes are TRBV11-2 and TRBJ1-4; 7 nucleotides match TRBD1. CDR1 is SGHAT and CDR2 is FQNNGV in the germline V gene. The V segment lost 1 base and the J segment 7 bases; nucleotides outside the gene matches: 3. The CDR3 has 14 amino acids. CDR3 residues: CASSLGQGTEKLFF. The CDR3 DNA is TGTGCCAGCAGCTTAGGACAGGGTACTGAAAAACTGTTTTTT. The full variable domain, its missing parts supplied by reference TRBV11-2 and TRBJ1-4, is EAGVAQSPRYKIIEKRQSVAFWCNPISGHATLYWYQQILGQGPKLLIQFQNNGVVDDSQLPKDRFSAERLKGVDSTLKIQPAKLEDSAVYLCASSLGQGTEKLFFGSGTQLSVL.

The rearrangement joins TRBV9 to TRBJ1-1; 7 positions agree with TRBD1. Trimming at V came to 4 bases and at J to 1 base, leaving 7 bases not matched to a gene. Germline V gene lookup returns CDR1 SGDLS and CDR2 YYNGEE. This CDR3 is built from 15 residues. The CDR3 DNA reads TGTGCCAGCAGCACCCAAGGGGGCACGAACACTGAAGCTTTCTTT. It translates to CASSTQGGTNTEAFF.